The T cell receptor beta chain described here comes from a study of blood T cell repertoires in COVID-19. As for the study in general: Acute-phase and convalescent COVID-19 samples originated in the United States, Italy and Spain.

This CDR3 is 15 amino acids long. Trimming shortened V by 4 bases and J by 3 bases, and 15 bases separated the two germline ends. Germline-derived CDR1 and CDR2 are MDHEN and SYDVKM. Clones were sequenced by immunoSEQ multiplex PCR, and TCRdb holds only the in-frame ones, with some missing. The data show about 79,000 clones, with around 88% seen just once and about 15% held by the top ten. The source material was peripheral blood. V usage is TRBV28 and J usage is TRBJ1-2; TRBD1 is a possible D gene (6 bases). The clonotype was recovered from a man in his sixties or seventies with active or convalescent COVID-19. This CDR3 is CASSWDMGRDYGYTF. The CDR3 DNA follows: TGTGCCAGCAGTTGGGACATGGGAAGAGACTATGGCTACACCTTC.